This TCR beta chain is drawn from a study of blood T cells in healthy people across ages. Study-wide points: The recorded TCR beta diversity per million T cells decreased in a roughly linear manner with age. More naive CD4+ cells and higher diversity marked long-lived donors relative to aged donors.

For the second PCR, which ran for roughly 7 to 11 cycles, a sample-barcoded 5' primer and a J-beta primer mix were used. A template-switch adaptor containing 12 random nucleotides labeled each cDNA molecule. Each CDR3 protein gets one entry after TCRdb re-called the 5' RACE reads with MiXCR. The table shows hundreds of thousands of distinct CDR3 sequences, with roughly three fifths occurring only once. As to this clonotype: The antigen is not known.

Sequencing used blood. This sequence was found in a man in his sixties in good health.

The CDR3 loop is CASRLTGGSYNEQFF. CDR3 nucleotides: TGTGCCAGCAGGTTGACAGGGGGCTCCTACAATGAGCAGTTCTTC. The chain has TRBV12-3 or TRBV12-4 and TRBJ2-1; 9 nucleotides agree with TRBD1. Trimming took 6 bases from V and 0 from J; bases not matched to a gene: 3. The CDR3 has 15 amino acids.